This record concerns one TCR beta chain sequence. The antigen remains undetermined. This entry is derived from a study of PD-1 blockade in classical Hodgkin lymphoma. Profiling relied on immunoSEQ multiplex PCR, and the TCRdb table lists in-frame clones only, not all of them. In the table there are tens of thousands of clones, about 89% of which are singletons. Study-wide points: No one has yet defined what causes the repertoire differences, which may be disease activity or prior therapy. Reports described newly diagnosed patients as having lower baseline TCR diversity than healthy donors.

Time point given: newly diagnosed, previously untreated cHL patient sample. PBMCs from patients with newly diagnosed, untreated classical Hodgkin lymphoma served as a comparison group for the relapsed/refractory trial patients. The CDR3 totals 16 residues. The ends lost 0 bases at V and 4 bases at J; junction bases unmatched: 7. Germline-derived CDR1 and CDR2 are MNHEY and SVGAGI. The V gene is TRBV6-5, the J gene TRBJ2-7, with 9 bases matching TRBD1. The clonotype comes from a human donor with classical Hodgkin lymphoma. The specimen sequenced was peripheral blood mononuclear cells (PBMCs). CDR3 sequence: CASSYSFTGGSYEQYF. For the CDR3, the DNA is TGTGCCAGCAGTTACTCGTTTACAGGGGGCTCTTACGAGCAGTACTTC.